Reported below is one T cell receptor (beta chain). Its cognate antigen is unknown. This sample was taken from a study of T cells in tuberculosis. Each clinical donor contributed on average around 110,000 T cells from unsorted cryopreserved PBMC. This table comes from immunoSEQ multiplex PCR, and its TCRdb copy is limited to in-frame clones, with some not included. The table records around 22,000 clones, just under 97% of them present only once. General observations from the study: GMM-specific TCRs were nearer to active tuberculosis alpha repertoires, suggesting expansion.

The J segment lost 4 bases and the V segment lost 5 bases, leaving 6 bases of the junction unmatched. The CDR3 contains 13 residues. CDR1 SQVTM and CDR2 ANQGSEA come from the germline V gene. The sequencing input was PBMCs. The V and J genes are TRBV29-1 and TRBJ2-3; 7 positions match TRBD1. The clonotype originates from a donor aged 10-29 years with latent tuberculosis or without tuberculosis infection. CDR3 amino acids: CSVTEGGADTQYF. The CDR3 DNA is TGCAGCGTTACGGAAGGGGGCGCAGATACGCAGTATTTT.